Listed below are T cell receptor beta chains from one sample, sequenced in a study of graft-versus-host responses after intestinal transplantation. The protocol was immunoSEQ multiplex PCR, while the TCRdb copy is restricted to in-frame clones and leaves out a portion. Of around 19,000 clones in the sample, roughly half were seen once. Material: alloreactive CD4+ T cells from a mixed lymphocyte reaction culture, obtained before intestinal transplant. The receptor set was obtained from a human patient who received an intestinal transplant. Both conserved end residues are part of each CDR3. A D gene is named only where the DNA matches it firmly. Clone size is shown for a subset of rows, as once, few, many or a class of expanded clone.

D	size	V	J	CDR3	DNA
NA	few	TRBV6-5	TRBJ1-6	CASSYLTSGGSPLHF	TGTGCCAGCAGTTACTTAACTAGCGGGGGATCACCCCTCCACTTT
TRBD1	NA	TRBV5-4	TRBJ2-2	CASSLVGGGYRTGELFF	TGTGCCAGCAGCTTGGTAGGGGGCGGGTATCGGACCGGGGAGCTGTTTTTT
NA	NA	TRBV5-1	TRBJ2-7	CASSLFQGSYEQYF	TGCGCCAGCAGCTTGTTCCAGGGCTCCTACGAGCAGTACTTC
TRBD2	NA	TRBV5-1	TRBJ2-5	CASSTGLAGGQETQYF	TGCGCCAGCAGCACAGGACTAGCGGGGGGACAAGAGACCCAGTACTTC
TRBD1	NA	TRBV6-1	TRBJ1-4	CASADRGATNEKLFF	TGTGCCAGCGCCGACAGGGGCGCGACTAATGAAAAACTGTTTTTT
TRBD1	NA	TRBV7-2	TRBJ2-7	CASSPDRGRLEQYF	TGTGCCAGCAGCCCGGACAGGGGGCGTTTAGAGCAGTACTTC
TRBD1	few	TRBV6-6	TRBJ2-5	CASSYWDRVEVTQYF	TGTGCCAGCAGTTACTGGGACAGGGTTGAGGTGACCCAGTACTTC
TRBD2	NA	TRBV7-2	TRBJ2-1	CASSRGVAGGRGEQFF	TGTGCCAGCAGCCGCGGGGTAGCGGGGGGGCGTGGTGAGCAGTTCTTC
NA	NA	TRBV9	TRBJ2-6	CASSVGGFGANVLTF	TGTGCCAGCAGCGTAGGAGGGTTCGGGGCCAACGTCCTGACTTTC
NA	NA	TRBV5-5	TRBJ1-1	CASTQVNTEAFF	TGTGCCAGCACCCAGGTAAACACTGAAGCTTTCTTT
TRBD2	NA	TRBV7-7	TRBJ2-5	CASGRTSGETQYF	TGTGCTAGCGGACGGACTAGCGGGGAGACCCAGTACTTC
TRBD1	NA	TRBV9	TRBJ1-2	CASSERQGDGYTF	TGTGCCAGCAGCGAACGACAGGGTGATGGCTACACCTTC
TRBD1	NA	TRBV27	TRBJ1-1	CASSLRRGDTEAFF	TGTGCCAGCAGTTTACGCAGGGGGGACACTGAAGCTTTCTTT
NA	few	TRBV7-9	TRBJ1-1	CASSFGGTTEAFF	TGTGCCAGCAGCTTCGGGGGGACCACTGAAGCTTTCTTT
TRBD1	NA	TRBV5-1	TRBJ2-7	CASSLSGQGEHEQYF	TGCGCCAGCAGCTTGAGTGGTCAGGGGGAACACGAGCAGTACTTC
TRBD1	once	TRBV18	TRBJ1-2	CASSPAGQLTYGYTF	TGTGCCAGCTCACCAGCGGGACAGTTAACCTATGGCTACACCTTC
NA	NA	TRBV14	TRBJ2-5	CASSQRQVQETQYF	TGTGCCAGCAGCCAGAGGCAAGTCCAAGAGACCCAGTACTTC
NA	NA	TRBV5-1	TRBJ2-3	CASSFLQATSTDTQYF	TGCGCCAGCAGCTTTCTCCAGGCCACTAGCACAGATACGCAGTATTTT
NA	few	TRBV7-2	TRBJ2-6	CASSPGVLRLGANVLTF	TGTGCCAGCAGCCCCGGGGTTCTAAGGTTGGGGGCCAACGTCCTGACTTTC
TRBD1	few	TRBV14	TRBJ1-2	CASSPTGIHGYTF	TGTGCCAGCAGCCCGACAGGGATCCACGGCTACACCTTC
TRBD1	NA	TRBV5-1	TRBJ2-2	CASSLQLNRGTGELFF	TGCGCCAGCAGCTTGCAATTGAACAGGGGCACCGGGGAGCTGTTTTTT
NA	NA	TRBV25-1	TRBJ1-1	CASSEIRGGTEAFF	TGTGCCAGCAGTGAAATTAGGGGTGGGACTGAAGCTTTCTTT
TRBD1	few	TRBV27	TRBJ1-1	CASSRGQGFPNTEAFF	TGTGCCAGCAGCCGAGGACAGGGGTTCCCGAACACTGAAGCTTTCTTT
NA	few	TRBV11-2	TRBJ1-4	CASSAHYRATNEKLFF	TGTGCCAGCAGCGCCCACTACAGGGCAACTAATGAAAAACTGTTTTTT
NA	NA	TRBV18	TRBJ2-1	CASSPALLVYNEQFF	TGTGCCAGCTCACCCGCCTTACTAGTTTACAATGAGCAGTTCTTC
NA	NA	TRBV19	TRBJ2-5	CASSMGGGETQYF	TGTGCCAGTAGTATGGGTGGCGGGGAGACCCAGTACTTC
NA	few	TRBV2	TRBJ2-5	CASGWEAETQYF	TGTGCCAGCGGGTGGGAGGCAGAGACCCAGTACTTC
NA	NA	TRBV19	TRBJ1-6	CASSKGHSANSPLHF	TGTGCCAGTAGTAAAGGACATTCGGCAAATTCACCCCTCCACTTT